The present TCR beta chain was sequenced within a study of Ad26.COV2.S vaccination and SARS-CoV-2 variants. This sample's treatment: about 20 received Ad26.COV2.S at low or high dose, single or two shots; roughly 5 received placebo; per-sample allocation not given. Samples analyzed were those drawn on day 63 after the first vaccine or placebo injection. This CDR3 contains 13 residues. V was cut by 2 bases and J by 3 bases, with 7 bases left in between. Germline CDR1 reads SGHTA; CDR2 reads FQGNSA. The table came from immunoSEQ multiplex PCR; TCRdb's copy has only in-frame clones and leaves some out. The sample has 300,000 to 350,000 clones, around 90% seen once; the top ten hold around 5%.

The gene calls are TRBV7-2 and TRBJ1-1; D not certain. The receptor was isolated from a person aged 18-65 years who received the Ad26.COV2.S COVID-19 vaccine or a placebo. The specimen comprised peripheral blood, sampled in a trial of Ad26.COV2.S vaccine versus placebo. CDR3 sequence: CASSLMSYTEAFF. The CDR3 nucleotides are TGTGCCAGCAGCTTAATGTCCTACACTGAAGCTTTCTTT.